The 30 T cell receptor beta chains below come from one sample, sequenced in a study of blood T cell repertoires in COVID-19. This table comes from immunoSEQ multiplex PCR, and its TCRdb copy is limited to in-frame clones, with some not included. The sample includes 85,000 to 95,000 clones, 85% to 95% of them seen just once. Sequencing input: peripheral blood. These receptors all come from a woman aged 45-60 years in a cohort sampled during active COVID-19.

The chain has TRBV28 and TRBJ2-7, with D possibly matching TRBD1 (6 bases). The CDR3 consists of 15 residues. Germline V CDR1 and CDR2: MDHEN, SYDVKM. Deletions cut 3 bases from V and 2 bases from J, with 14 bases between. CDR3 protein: CASSLAQGFTYEQYF. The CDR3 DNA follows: TGTGCCAGCAGTTTGGCCCAGGGGTTCACCTACGAGCAGTACTTC.

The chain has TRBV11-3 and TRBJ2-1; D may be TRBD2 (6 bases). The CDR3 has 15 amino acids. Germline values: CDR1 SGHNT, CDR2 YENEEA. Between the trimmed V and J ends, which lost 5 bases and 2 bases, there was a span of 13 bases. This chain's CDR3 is CASSPGGHAYNEQFF. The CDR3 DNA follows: TGTGCCAGCAGCCCCGGAGGGCATGCCTACAATGAGCAGTTCTTC.

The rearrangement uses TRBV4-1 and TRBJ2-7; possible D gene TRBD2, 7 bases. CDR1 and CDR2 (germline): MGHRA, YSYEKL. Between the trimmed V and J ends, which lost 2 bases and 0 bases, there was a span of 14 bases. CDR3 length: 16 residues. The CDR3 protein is CASSQRQGGGSYEQYF. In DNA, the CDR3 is TGCGCCAGCAGCCAAAGGCAGGGAGGGGGCTCCTACGAGCAGTACTTC.

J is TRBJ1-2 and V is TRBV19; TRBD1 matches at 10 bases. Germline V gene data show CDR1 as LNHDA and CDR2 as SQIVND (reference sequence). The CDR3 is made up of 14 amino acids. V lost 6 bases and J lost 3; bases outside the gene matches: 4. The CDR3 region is CASRRQGADYGYTF. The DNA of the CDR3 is TGTGCCAGTAGGAGACAGGGGGCTGACTATGGCTACACCTTC.

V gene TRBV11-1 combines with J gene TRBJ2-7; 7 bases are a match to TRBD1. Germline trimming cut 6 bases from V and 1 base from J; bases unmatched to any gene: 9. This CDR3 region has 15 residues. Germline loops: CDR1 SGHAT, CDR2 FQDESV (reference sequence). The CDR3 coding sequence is TGTGCCAGCAGGGTGGGACAGTTGCTTTCCTACGAGCAGTACTTC. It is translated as CASRVGQLLSYEQYF. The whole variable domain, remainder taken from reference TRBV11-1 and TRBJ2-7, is EAEVAQSPRYKITEKSQAVAFWCDPISGHATLYWYRQILGQGPELLVQFQDESVVDDSQLPKDRFSAERLKGVDSTLKIQPAELGDSAMYLCASRVGQLLSYEQYFGPGTRLTVT.

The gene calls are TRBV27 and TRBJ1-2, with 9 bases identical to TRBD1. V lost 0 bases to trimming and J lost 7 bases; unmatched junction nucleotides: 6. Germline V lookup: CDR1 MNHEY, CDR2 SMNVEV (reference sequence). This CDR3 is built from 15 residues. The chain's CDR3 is CASSLSTGQGTGYTF. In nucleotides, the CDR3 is TGTGCCAGCAGTTTATCGACGGGACAGGGTACTGGCTACACCTTC.

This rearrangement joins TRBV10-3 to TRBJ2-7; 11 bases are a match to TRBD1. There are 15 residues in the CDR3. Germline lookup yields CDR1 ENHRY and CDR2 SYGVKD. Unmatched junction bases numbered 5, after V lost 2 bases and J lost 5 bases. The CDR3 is CAISEGQGAPDEQYF. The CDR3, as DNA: TGTGCCATCAGTGAGGGACAGGGGGCACCAGACGAGCAGTACTTC.

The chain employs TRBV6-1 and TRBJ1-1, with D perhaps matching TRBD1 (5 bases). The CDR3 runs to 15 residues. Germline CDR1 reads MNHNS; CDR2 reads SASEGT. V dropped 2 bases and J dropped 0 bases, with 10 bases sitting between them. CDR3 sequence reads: CASSERGAMNTEAFF. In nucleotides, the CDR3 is TGTGCCAGCAGTGAACGTGGGGCCATGAACACTGAAGCTTTCTTT.

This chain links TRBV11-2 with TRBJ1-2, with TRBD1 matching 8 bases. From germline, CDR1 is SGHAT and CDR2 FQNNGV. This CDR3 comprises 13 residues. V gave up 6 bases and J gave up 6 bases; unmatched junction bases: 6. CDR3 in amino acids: CASRRTGLNGYTF. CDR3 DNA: TGTGCCAGCAGGCGGACAGGGCTGAATGGCTACACCTTC.

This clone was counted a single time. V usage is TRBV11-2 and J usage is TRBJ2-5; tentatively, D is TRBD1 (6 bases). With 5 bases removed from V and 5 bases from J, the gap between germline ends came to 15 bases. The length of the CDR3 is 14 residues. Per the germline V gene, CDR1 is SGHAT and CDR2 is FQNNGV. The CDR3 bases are TGTGCCAGCAGCGTCGGGACACTACGGGAGACCCAGTACTTC. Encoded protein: CASSVGTLRETQYF.

The CDR3 DNA follows: TGTGCCAGCAGTTACGAGCGGACAGGCCCCCAGTACTTC. Its protein is CASSYERTGPQYF. V is TRBV6-5 and J is TRBJ2-4; 7 positions agree with TRBD1. Germline lookup yields CDR1 MNHEY and CDR2 SVGAGI. V gave up 2 bases and J gave up 13 bases; unmatched junction bases: 8. The CDR3 covers 13 residues.

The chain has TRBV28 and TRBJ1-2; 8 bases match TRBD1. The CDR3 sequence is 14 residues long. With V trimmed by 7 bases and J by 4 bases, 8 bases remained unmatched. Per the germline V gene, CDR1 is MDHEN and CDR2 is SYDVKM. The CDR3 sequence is CASTGSGGAYGYTF. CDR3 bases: TGTGCCAGCACAGGATCAGGGGGCGCCTATGGCTACACCTTC.

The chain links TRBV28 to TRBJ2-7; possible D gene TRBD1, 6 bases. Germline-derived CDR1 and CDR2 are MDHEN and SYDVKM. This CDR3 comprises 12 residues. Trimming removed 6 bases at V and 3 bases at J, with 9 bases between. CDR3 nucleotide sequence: TGTGCCAGCAGCACACAGGGCTACGAGCAGTACTTC. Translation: CASSTQGYEQYF.

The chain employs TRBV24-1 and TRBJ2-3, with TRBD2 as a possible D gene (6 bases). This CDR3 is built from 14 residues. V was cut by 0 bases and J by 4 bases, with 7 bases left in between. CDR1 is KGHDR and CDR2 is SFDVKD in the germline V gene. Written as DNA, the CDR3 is TGTGCCACCAGTGATTTGCCGGGGGCAGATACGCAGTATTTT. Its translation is CATSDLPGADTQYF.

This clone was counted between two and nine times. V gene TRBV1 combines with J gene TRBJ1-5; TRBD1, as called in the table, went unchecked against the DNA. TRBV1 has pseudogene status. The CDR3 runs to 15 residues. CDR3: CTSSLSGTAKQPQHF. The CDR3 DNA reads TGCACCAGCAGCCTCTCCGGGACAGCGAAACAGCCCCAGCATTTT.

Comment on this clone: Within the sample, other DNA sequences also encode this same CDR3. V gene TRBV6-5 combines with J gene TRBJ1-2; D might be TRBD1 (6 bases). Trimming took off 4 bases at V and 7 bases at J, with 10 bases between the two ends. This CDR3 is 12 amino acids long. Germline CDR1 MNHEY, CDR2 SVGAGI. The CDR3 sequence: CASSSPGVGYTF. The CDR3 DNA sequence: TGTGCCAGCAGTTCACCAGGGGTTGGCTACACCTTC.

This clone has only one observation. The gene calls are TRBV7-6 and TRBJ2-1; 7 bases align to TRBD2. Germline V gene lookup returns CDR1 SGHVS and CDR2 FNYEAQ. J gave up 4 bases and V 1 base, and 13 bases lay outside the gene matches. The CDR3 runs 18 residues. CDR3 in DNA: TGTGCCAGCAGCTTAGAGCGGCTCGGCGGGGGAATGTACAATGAGCAGTTCTTC. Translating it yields CASSLERLGGGMYNEQFF.

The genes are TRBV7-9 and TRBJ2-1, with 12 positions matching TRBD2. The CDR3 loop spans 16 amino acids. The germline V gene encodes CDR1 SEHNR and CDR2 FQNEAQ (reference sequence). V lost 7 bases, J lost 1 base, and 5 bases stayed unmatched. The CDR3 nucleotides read TGTGCCAGCACCCCTGGACTAGCGGGATCCTACAATGAGCAGTTCTTC. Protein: CASTPGLAGSYNEQFF.

Here the CDR3 reads CASRIQGTGENEQFF. The CDR3 nucleotides read TGCGCCAGCAGAATACAGGGTACAGGCGAAAATGAGCAGTTCTTC. The chain combines TRBV5-1 with TRBJ2-1; tentative D call: TRBD1 (6 bases). There are 15 residues in the CDR3. V lost 5 bases and J 7 bases, leaving 19 bases between the germline ends. Germline lookup yields CDR1 SGHRS and CDR2 YFSETQ.

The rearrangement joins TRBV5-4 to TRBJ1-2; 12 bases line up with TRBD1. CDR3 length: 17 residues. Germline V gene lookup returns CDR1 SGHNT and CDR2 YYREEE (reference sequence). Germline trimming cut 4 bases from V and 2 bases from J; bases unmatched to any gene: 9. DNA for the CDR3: TGTGCCAGCAGCACCGGGACAGGGGGCCTCTACAACTATGGCTACACCTTC. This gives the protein CASSTGTGGLYNYGYTF.

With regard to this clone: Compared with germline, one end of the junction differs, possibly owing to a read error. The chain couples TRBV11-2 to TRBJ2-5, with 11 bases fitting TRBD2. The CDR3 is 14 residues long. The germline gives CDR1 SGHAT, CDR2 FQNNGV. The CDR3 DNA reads TGTGCCAGCAGTTTAGCGGGGGGGCCGGAGACCCAGTACTTC. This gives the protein CASSLAGGPETQYF.

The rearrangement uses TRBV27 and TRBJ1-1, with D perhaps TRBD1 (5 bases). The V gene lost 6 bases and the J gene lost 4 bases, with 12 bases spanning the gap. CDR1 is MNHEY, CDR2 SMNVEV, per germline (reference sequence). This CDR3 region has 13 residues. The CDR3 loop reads CASSFRAATEAFF. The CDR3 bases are TGTGCCAGCAGCTTCAGGGCGGCCACTGAAGCTTTCTTT.

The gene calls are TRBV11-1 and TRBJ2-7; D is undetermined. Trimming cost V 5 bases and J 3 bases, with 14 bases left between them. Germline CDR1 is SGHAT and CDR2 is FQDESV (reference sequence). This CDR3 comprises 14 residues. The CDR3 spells CASSPGQYLYEQYF. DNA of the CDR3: TGTGCCAGCAGCCCAGGTCAGTACCTCTACGAGCAGTACTTC.

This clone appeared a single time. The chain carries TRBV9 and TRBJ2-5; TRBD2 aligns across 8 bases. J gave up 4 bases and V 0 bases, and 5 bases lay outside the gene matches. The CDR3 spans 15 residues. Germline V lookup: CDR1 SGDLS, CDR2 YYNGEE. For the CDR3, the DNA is TGTGCCAGCAGCGTAGAGGCGGGAGGAGGAGAGACCCAGTACTTC. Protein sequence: CASSVEAGGGETQYF.

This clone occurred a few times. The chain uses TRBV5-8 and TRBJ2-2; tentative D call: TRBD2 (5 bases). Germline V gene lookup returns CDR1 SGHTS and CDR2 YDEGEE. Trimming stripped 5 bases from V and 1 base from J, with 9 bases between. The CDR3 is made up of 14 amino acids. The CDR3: CASRSRENTGELFF. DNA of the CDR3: TGTGCCAGCAGGTCGAGGGAGAACACCGGGGAGCTGTTTTTT.

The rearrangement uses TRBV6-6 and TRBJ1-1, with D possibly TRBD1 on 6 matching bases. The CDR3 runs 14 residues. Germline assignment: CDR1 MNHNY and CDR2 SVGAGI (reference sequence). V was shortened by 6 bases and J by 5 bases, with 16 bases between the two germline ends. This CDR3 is CASRDETGQTEAFF. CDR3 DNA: TGTGCCAGCAGAGACGAGACAGGACAAACTGAAGCTTTCTTT.

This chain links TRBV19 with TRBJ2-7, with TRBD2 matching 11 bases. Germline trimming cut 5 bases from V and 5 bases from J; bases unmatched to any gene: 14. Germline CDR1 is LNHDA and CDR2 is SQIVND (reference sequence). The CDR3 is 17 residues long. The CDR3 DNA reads TGTGCCAGTAGTGTACTAGCGGGAGCCCCCGACTATCACGAGCAGTACTTC. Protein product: CASSVLAGAPDYHEQYF.

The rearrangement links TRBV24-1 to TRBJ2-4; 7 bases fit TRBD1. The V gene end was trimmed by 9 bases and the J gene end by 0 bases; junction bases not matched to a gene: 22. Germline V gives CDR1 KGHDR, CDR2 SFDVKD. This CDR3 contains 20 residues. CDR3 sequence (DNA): TGTGCCACCCTAGCCAGGGACAGAACATTCCTTGGTCTAGCCAAAAACATTCAGTACTTC. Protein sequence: CATLARDRTFLGLAKNIQYF.

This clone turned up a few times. The CDR3 protein is CATSAPGQPQHF. The CDR3 DNA follows: TGTGCCACCAGCGCCCCGGGTCAGCCCCAGCATTTT. V is TRBV15 and J is TRBJ1-5; D call uncertain. V was shortened by 5 bases and J by 6 bases, with 8 bases between the two germline ends. This CDR3 has 12 residues. Germline V CDR1 and CDR2: LNHNV, YYDKDF (reference sequence).

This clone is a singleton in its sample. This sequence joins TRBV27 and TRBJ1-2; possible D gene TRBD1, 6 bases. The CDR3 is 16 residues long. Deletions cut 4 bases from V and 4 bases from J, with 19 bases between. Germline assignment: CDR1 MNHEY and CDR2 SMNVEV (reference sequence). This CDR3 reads CASSSTKTGPGYGYTF. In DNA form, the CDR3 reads TGTGCCAGCAGTTCGACAAAGACAGGTCCAGGCTATGGCTACACCTTC.